The clone carrying this T cell receptor beta chain was seen more than once but under ten times. CDR1 and CDR2 (germline): SEHNR, FQNEAQ (reference sequence). V shed 2 bases and J shed 3 bases, with 18 bases lying between them. CDR3 length equals 17 residues. Then a second PCR, running roughly 6 to 12 cycles, was carried out with a sample-barcoded 5' primer and a J-beta primer mix. Each cDNA molecule was tagged by a template-switch adaptor that had 12 random nucleotides. TCRdb independently ran MiXCR on the 5' RACE reads; one entry per CDR3 protein. The table lists 1.5 million to 2 million distinct CDR3 sequences, less than 50% of them singletons. This specimen belongs to a study of blood T cells in healthy people across ages.

The chain employs TRBV7-9 and TRBJ2-3; D could derive from TRBD1 or TRBD2 (6 bases each). The sequencing sample was made of blood. The sequence derives from a middle-aged woman in good health. Here the CDR3 reads CASSLPVVRGGTDTQYF. CDR3 DNA: TGTGCCAGCAGCTTACCCGTAGTCAGGGGAGGTACAGATACGCAGTATTTT.